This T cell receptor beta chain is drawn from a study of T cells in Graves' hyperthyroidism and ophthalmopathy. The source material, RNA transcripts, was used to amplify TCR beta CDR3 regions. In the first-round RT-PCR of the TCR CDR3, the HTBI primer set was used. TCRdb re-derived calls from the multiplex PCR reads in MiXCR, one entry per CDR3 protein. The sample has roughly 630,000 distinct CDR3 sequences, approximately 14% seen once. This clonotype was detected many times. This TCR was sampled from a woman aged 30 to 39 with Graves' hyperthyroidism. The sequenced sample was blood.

CDR3 in DNA: TGTGCCAGCTCACCCCAGGGGGCTGAGCCCCAGCATTTT. Residues: CASSPQGAEPQHF. The chain has TRBV18 and TRBJ1-5; 8 nucleotides align to TRBD1. V trimming: 3 bases; J trimming: 8 bases; junction bases outside the gene matches: 3. This CDR3 contains 13 residues. In germline, CDR1 is KGHSH, CDR2 LQKENI.